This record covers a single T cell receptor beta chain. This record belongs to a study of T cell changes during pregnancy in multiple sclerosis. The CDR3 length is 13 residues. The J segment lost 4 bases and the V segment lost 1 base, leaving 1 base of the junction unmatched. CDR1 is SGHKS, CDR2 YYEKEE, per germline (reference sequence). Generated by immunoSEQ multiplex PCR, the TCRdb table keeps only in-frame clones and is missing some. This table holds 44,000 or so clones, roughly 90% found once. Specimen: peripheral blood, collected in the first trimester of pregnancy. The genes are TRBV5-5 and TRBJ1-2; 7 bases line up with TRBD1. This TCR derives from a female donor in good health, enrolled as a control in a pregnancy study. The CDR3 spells CASSLRDSYGYTF. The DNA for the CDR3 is TGTGCCAGCAGCTTGAGGGACAGCTATGGCTACACCTTC.